The 24 T cell receptor beta chains reported below all come from one sample, sequenced in a study of cytomegalovirus exposure and HLA in healthy donors. Primers included in the PCR were 60 Vbeta and 13 Jbeta primers. Clones were read by immunoSEQ multiplex PCR, and TCRdb kept only the in-frame ones, dropping some. The profile covers about 120,000 clones, with 81% appearing a single time and roughly 3.9% taken by the ten largest. The sequenced material came from PBMCs. These receptors originate from a woman in her 30s in good health and CMV-seronegative.

CDR3 protein: CASSKGTQKETQYF. The CDR3 DNA follows: TGTGCCAGCAGCAAAGGCACTCAAAAAGAGACCCAGTACTTC. V and J are TRBV21-1 and TRBJ2-5; TRBD2, the table's D call, lacks a check against the DNA. TRBV21-1 is termed a pseudogene. The CDR3 has 14 residues.

The rearrangement links TRBV7-2 to TRBJ1-3; D is undetermined. Between the trimmed V and J ends, which lost 5 bases and 4 bases, there was a span of 9 bases. This CDR3 has 13 amino acids. Germline V gene lookup returns CDR1 SGHTA and CDR2 FQGNSA. In DNA, the CDR3 is TGTGCCAGCAGCCAAACTTTGGGAAACACCATATATTTT. Translating gives CASSQTLGNTIYF.

The CDR3 here is CASSLGQVSNQPQHF. DNA of the CDR3: TGTGCCAGCAGCTTGGGACAGGTTAGCAATCAGCCCCAGCATTTT. The V gene is TRBV5-6, the J gene TRBJ1-5, with a possible D match to TRBD1 (6 bases). V was trimmed by 0 bases and J by 0 bases, leaving 7 bases between them. Germline V gives CDR1 SGHDT, CDR2 YYEEEE. The CDR3 consists of 15 residues.

V is TRBV11-2 and J is TRBJ2-5; a possible D gene is TRBD2 (6 bases). V lost 1 base, J lost 4 bases, and 13 bases lay in between. The CDR3 consists of 15 residues. Germline V gene data show CDR1 as SGHAT and CDR2 as FQNNGV. The CDR3 loop is CASSLVTEGVETQYF. In DNA, the CDR3 is TGTGCCAGCAGCTTAGTTACGGAGGGAGTAGAGACCCAGTACTTC.

The chain employs TRBV27 and TRBJ2-7; maybe TRBD2 (6 bases). CDR1 and CDR2 (germline): MNHEY, SMNVEV (reference sequence). The CDR3 spans 15 residues. Trimming took off 2 bases at V and 2 bases at J, with 13 bases between the two ends. The CDR3 sequence is CASSLGSSVAYEQYF. DNA for the CDR3: TGTGCCAGCAGTTTAGGGTCTAGCGTTGCCTACGAGCAGTACTTC.

This chain connects TRBV27 to TRBJ2-5; tentative D call: TRBD2 (6 bases). Trimming pared 11 bases from V and 7 bases from J, leaving 20 bases between. The CDR3 covers 13 residues. Germline values: CDR1 MNHEY, CDR2 SMNVEV (reference sequence). CDR3 protein: CAVAQEGHGTQYF. The CDR3 DNA reads TGTGCCGTCGCCCAGGAGGGGCACGGGACCCAGTACTTC.

The chain combines TRBV5-6 with TRBJ2-3, with 11 bases matching TRBD2. The trim removed 5 bases at V and 0 bases at J, leaving 2 bases unmatched. Per germline, CDR1 SGHDT and CDR2 YYEEEE. The CDR3 loop spans 15 amino acids. CDR3: CASSVAGGSTDTQYF. In DNA form, the CDR3 reads TGTGCCAGCAGTGTAGCGGGAGGGAGCACAGATACGCAGTATTTT.

V is TRBV11-2 and J is TRBJ2-7; 11 bases map to TRBD1. The CDR3 contains 16 residues. The junction had 8 bases not matched to a gene; V was cut back by 5 bases and J by 2 bases. The germline V gene encodes CDR1 SGHAT and CDR2 FQNNGV. The CDR3 loop reads CASSPGDRGLTYEQYF. The CDR3 nucleotides are TGTGCCAGCAGCCCAGGGGACAGGGGGTTAACCTACGAGCAGTACTTC.

This chain joins TRBV19 and TRBJ1-2; D not certain. The germline V and J ends were trimmed by 5 bases and 8 bases, with 12 bases remaining between them. Germline values: CDR1 LNHDA, CDR2 SQIVND (reference sequence). The CDR3 has 12 amino acids. CDR3 sequence (DNA): TGTGCCAGTAGTCCGGAGGGCCGCGGCTACACCTTC. It encodes CASSPEGRGYTF.

The genes are TRBV10-1 and TRBJ2-2; tentative D call: TRBD2 (6 bases). Trimming stripped 1 base from V and 2 bases from J, with 8 bases between. Germline CDR1 and CDR2: WNHNN and SYGVQD (reference sequence). The CDR3 length is 15 residues. The CDR3, as DNA: TGCGCCAGCAGTGAGTTTAGCGGCAACACCGGGGAGCTGTTTTTT. It is translated as CASSEFSGNTGELFF.

Only one count was recorded for this clone. The rearrangement joins TRBV28 to TRBJ1-1, with 7 bases matching TRBD1. Germline values: CDR1 MDHEN, CDR2 SYDVKM. The CDR3 totals 14 residues. After removal of 2 bases from V and 4 bases from J, the junction contained 4 bases not matched to a gene. In DNA, the CDR3 is TGTGCCAGCAGTTTAACAGGGGCGGGCACTGAAGCTTTCTTT. Its translation is CASSLTGAGTEAFF.

The chain joins TRBV11-2 to TRBJ2-1, with 8 bases identical to TRBD2. V was pared by 0 bases and J by 6 bases, with 7 bases of the junction left unmatched. The germline CDR1 and CDR2 sequences are SGHAT and FQNNGV. The CDR3 covers 16 residues. The CDR3 reads CASSLDAGLASNEQFF. CDR3 coding DNA: TGTGCCAGCAGCTTAGATGCTGGACTAGCCTCCAATGAGCAGTTCTTC.

This rearrangement joins TRBV7-8 to TRBJ2-2; 10 nucleotides match TRBD2. Germline CDR1 and CDR2: SGHVS and FQNEAQ. V gave up 5 bases and J gave up 6 bases; unmatched junction bases: 9. This CDR3 spans 16 amino acids. CDR3 DNA sequence: TGTGCCAGCAGCCAGCGGTCCGGGACTAGCGCCGGGGAGCTGTTTTTT. It yields the protein CASSQRSGTSAGELFF.

This sequence joins TRBV28 and TRBJ2-1; 8 bases align to TRBD2. Germline CDR1 is MDHEN and CDR2 is SYDVKM. V shed 5 bases and J 10 bases; nucleotides not matched to a gene: 7. CDR3 size: 13 residues. For the CDR3, the DNA is TGTGCCAGCAGTCAGCGGGAGTATGGAGAGCAGTTCTTC. Translation gives CASSQREYGEQFF.

The genes are TRBV30 and TRBJ2-5, with a possible D match to TRBD2 (5 bases). V was trimmed by 3 bases and J by 5 bases, leaving 13 bases between them. This CDR3 region has 13 residues. Germline CDR1 reads GTSNPN; CDR2 reads SVGIG (reference sequence). The CDR3 DNA follows: TGTGCCTGGAGCTGGTCCCGCGGGGAGACCCAGTACTTC. Protein product: CAWSWSRGETQYF.

The chain combines TRBV21-1 with TRBJ2-3; the DNA was not compared with TRBD2, the D call given in the table. TRBV21-1 is a recognized pseudogene. The CDR3 runs 18 residues. The chain's CDR3 is CASSKVATSGRKTDTQYF. CDR3 nucleotide sequence: TGTGCCAGCAGCAAAGTGGCTACTAGCGGGAGGAAAACAGATACGCAGTATTTT.

The V call is TRBV4-3, the J call TRBJ1-2, with a possible D match to TRBD1 (6 bases). Per the germline V gene, CDR1 is LGHNA and CDR2 is YSLEER. V was cut by 3 bases and J by 5 bases, with 19 bases left in between. The CDR3 runs 16 residues. The CDR3 loop is CASSQGLSGELYGYTF. As DNA, the CDR3 is TGCGCCAGCAGCCAGGGGTTGTCAGGGGAGCTTTATGGCTACACCTTC.

The chain recombines TRBV9 with TRBJ2-7, with D hard to call. With 4 bases removed from V and 5 bases from J, the gap between germline ends came to 16 bases. The CDR3 is 14 amino acids. The germline gives CDR1 SGDLS, CDR2 YYNGEE. The CDR3 here is CASSPEVGINEQYF. CDR3 nucleotide sequence: TGTGCCAGCAGCCCCGAGGTGGGTATCAACGAGCAGTACTTC.

This rearrangement joins TRBV25-1 to TRBJ2-5; D might be TRBD1 (6 bases). There are 14 residues in the CDR3. Germline CDR1 reads MGHDK; CDR2 reads SYGVNS. V lost 6 bases and J 3 bases, leaving 14 bases between the germline ends. Here the CDR3 DNA reads TGTGCCAGCAGAAGGGACACACCCAAAGAGACCCAGTACTTC. Its protein product is CASRRDTPKETQYF.

This chain links TRBV5-1 with TRBJ2-3; 10 bases line up with TRBD1. The V gene's germline CDR1 is SGHRS and CDR2 YFSETQ. Unmatched junction bases numbered 8, after V lost 7 bases and J lost 3 bases. This CDR3 has 15 residues. The CDR3 DNA is TGCGCCAGCGTTCGGTGGGACAGGGGTACAGATACGCAGTATTTT. It is translated as CASVRWDRGTDTQYF. The variable domain in full, with the rest retrieved from reference TRBV5-1 and TRBJ2-3, is KAGVTQTPRYLIKTRGQQVTLSCSPISGHRSVSWYQQTPGQGLQFLFEYFSETQRNKGNFPGRFSGRQFSNSRSEMNVSTLELGDSALYLCASVRWDRGTDTQYFGPGTRLTVL.

Only one count was recorded for this clone. This rearrangement joins TRBV15 to TRBJ2-3; 11 nucleotides line up with TRBD2. Per the germline V gene, CDR1 is LNHNV and CDR2 is YYDKDF (reference sequence). V gave up 1 base and J gave up 2 bases; unmatched junction bases: 11. The CDR3 spans 19 residues. DNA for the CDR3: TGTGCCACCAGCAGAGGTTTGGGTCTAGCGGGAGGAACCACAGATACGCAGTATTTT. Amino acids: CATSRGLGLAGGTTDTQYF.

The chain couples TRBV18 to TRBJ1-3, with 9 bases that match TRBD1. Germline assignment: CDR1 KGHSH and CDR2 LQKENI. The V segment lost 5 bases and the J segment 4 bases; nucleotides outside the gene matches: 6. This CDR3 is built from 15 residues. CDR3 sequence (DNA): TGTGCCAGCTCATCCCGGACAGGGGTCGGAAACACCATATATTTT. Translating gives CASSSRTGVGNTIYF.

The chain uses TRBV5-1 and TRBJ2-1; tentative D call: TRBD2 (6 bases). The CDR3 length is 15 residues. CDR1 SGHRS and CDR2 YFSETQ come from the germline V gene. V gave up 0 bases and J gave up 8 bases, with 15 bases separating them. The CDR3 is CASSLATGGVDEQFF. The DNA for the CDR3 is TGCGCCAGCAGCTTGGCCACAGGAGGGGTGGATGAGCAGTTCTTC.

The V and J genes are TRBV13 and TRBJ1-1; D is undetermined. V dropped 0 bases and J dropped 6 bases, with 8 bases sitting between them. The CDR3 length is 13 residues. Germline values: CDR1 PRHDT, CDR2 FYEKMQ (reference sequence). The CDR3 sequence: CASSLGAGPEAFF. For the CDR3, the DNA is TGTGCCAGCAGCTTAGGGGCTGGGCCTGAAGCTTTCTTT. The variable domain in full, with the rest retrieved from reference TRBV13 and TRBJ1-1, is AAGVIQSPRHLIKEKRETATLKCYPIPRHDTVYWYQQGPGQDPQFLISFYEKMQSDKGSIPDRFSAQQFSDYHSELNMSSLELGDSALYFCASSLGAGPEAFFGQGTRLTVV.